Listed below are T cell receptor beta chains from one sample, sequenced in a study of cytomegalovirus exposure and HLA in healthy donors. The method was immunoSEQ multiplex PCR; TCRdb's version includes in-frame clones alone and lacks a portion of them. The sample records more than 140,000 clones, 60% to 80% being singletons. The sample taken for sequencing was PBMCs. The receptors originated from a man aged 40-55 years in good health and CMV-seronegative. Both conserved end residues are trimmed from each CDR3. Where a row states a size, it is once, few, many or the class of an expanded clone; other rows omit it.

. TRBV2 ASSNGTVAPGANVLT
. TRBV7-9 ASSLLQGGTYNEQF
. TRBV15 ATSRPNRLTSGNTIY
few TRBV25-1 ASSDRVDQPQH
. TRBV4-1 ASSQGNSEGQPQH
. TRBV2 ASSPSGFTYEQY
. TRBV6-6 ASSVGGQGASGYT
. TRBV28 ASNTPGTGSNEQF
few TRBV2 ASRHRDRHSNTEAF
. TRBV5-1 ASSLWGGQGRNTEAF
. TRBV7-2 ASSLTSEQETQY
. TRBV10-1 ASTPGTGGEKLF
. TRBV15 ATSISGTAVGQPQH
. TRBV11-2 ASSSRGAGVVMNTEAF
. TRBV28 ASSTQGARGYGYT
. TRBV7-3 ASATGTSLPGELF
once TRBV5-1 ASTPTASQETQY
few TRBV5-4 ASSLSGTHQETQY
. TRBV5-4 ASSFRQGDGYT
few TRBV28 ASSLTGADTQY